What follows is one T cell receptor beta chain and its context. Use of 60 Vbeta and 13 Jbeta primers characterized the PCR. Only in-frame clones appear in the TCRdb table, and some are missing; sequencing was by immunoSEQ multiplex PCR. This repertoire comprises around 210,000 clones; its ten largest clones make up about 1%. The CDR3 covers 15 residues. The germline CDR1 and CDR2 sequences are SGHDT and YYEEEE. V was clipped by 0 bases and J by 5 bases; unmatched bases: 6. These data belong to a study of cytomegalovirus exposure and HLA in healthy donors. V usage is TRBV5-6 and J usage is TRBJ2-5; 8 bases are shared with TRBD2. The receptor was isolated from a girl aged 2 to 9 in good health and CMV-seropositive. Sequenced input: PBMCs. The CDR3, as DNA: TGTGCCAGCAGCTTGGGAGCGGGAGATGGCGAGACCCAGTACTTC. Translation: CASSLGAGDGETQYF. Using reference TRBV5-6 and TRBJ2-5 for the parts outside the CDR3, the full variable domain is DAGVTQSPTHLIKTRGQQVTLRCSPKSGHDTVSWYQQALGQGPQFIFQYYEEEERQRGNFPDRFSGHQFPNYSSELNVNALLLGDSALYLCASSLGAGDGETQYFGPGTRLLVL.